This TCR beta chain was obtained from a study of blood T cells in healthy people across ages (dated by TCRdb to the mid-2010s). Broadly, across the study: In model experiments, template switching captured roughly one uniquely barcoded TCR beta cDNA molecule for every two T cells. To track age-related changes in TCR beta repertoire diversity, the study relied on deep sequencing normalized with unique cDNA molecular identifiers. Donors were grouped into four age groups: young (average roughly 17 years), middle-aged (39), aged (about 59) and long-lived (approximately 82). To avoid experimental bias, donors of different ages were distributed randomly across sequencing lanes. For two donors (one aged 18 to 30 and one aged 80 or older), the study analyzed two additional independent replicas of 1 million unique cDNA reads from the same blood draw. Broad study findings and their caveats: Total diversity estimates from one million sequenced T cells were considered lower bounds and underestimates. Compared with the aged group, the long-lived group had more naive CD4+ T cells, fewer expanded clones and increased TCR diversity, suggesting age selection. As age increased, observed TCR beta diversity per million T cells dropped in a roughly linear way, and a significant reduction was already evident by age roughly 40. Because the CMV infection status of the donors was unknown, age-related changes in expanded clonotypes may potentially have been confounded. The percentage of naive T cells measured by flow cytometry correlated strongly with observed TCR beta diversity. Because profiling used bulk unsorted PBMCs, naive and antigen-experienced compartments could not be compared conclusively.

Systemically healthy Caucasian individuals from Russia, around 39 in total and aged about 6 to 95 years, were included as donors. Roughly 10 milliliters of peripheral blood were collected from each donor into EDTA-treated Vacutainer tubes. PBMCs were isolated by Ficoll-Paque density-gradient centrifugation, with at least 6.5 million obtained per sample. Total RNA was extracted from PBMCs with Trizol reagent, with at least 6 micrograms obtained per sample. For every donor, flow cytometry on a PBMC aliquot measured the percentage of naive CD45RAhigh/CD27high T cells. Receptors were amplified or captured by 5' RACE. Sequencing was carried out with an Illumina HiSeq 2500. The second PCR ran for about 6 to 12 cycles and used a J-beta primer mix along with a sample-barcoded 5' primer. Each TCR beta cDNA molecule received a unique molecular identifier from a template-switch 5' adaptor carrying 12 random nucleotides. Each sample yielded at least 2.5 million CDR3-containing paired-end reads. The Mint cDNA synthesis kit, primed by a TRBC-specific oligonucleotide, was used to synthesize first-strand cDNA from all RNA. After uracil-DNA glycosylase treatment, a first 18-cycle PCR used universal primers M1SS and BC2_uni_R on all cDNA. Regarding the original processing steps: For normalization, 1 million high-quality reads were randomly selected from each sample, with every read carrying a distinct molecular identifier. Reads sharing molecular identifiers were discarded rather than binned into consensus sequences. MiTCR, set to a Q25 quality threshold and the strictest error-elimination algorithm, was used for CDR3 identification, clonotype clustering and error correction. A nonparametric unseen species model using Euler transformation provided a lower-bound estimate of total TCR beta diversity. The raw public data were reprocessed by TCRdb itself: fastp quality trimming at Q25, MiXCR clonotype calling, in-frame beta chains only. Each CDR3 protein appears once, grouped with its most common genes and DNA. The V and J calls shown here were made by TCRdb, not taken from the authors' results. This sample has about 1.7 million distinct CDR3 sequences in its table, and 28% of those were observed once. Clones ranked in the top ten supply 7.7% of the sample.

With respect to this clonotype: The target of this receptor is not known. One base away lies a much larger clone, so this may be a sequencing read error.

The CDR3 spans 14 residues, from the cysteine through the phenylalanine. Only the CDR3 DNA stays, 42 bases, in frame from base 1. The V and J ends are trimmed by 7 bases and 5 bases, leaving 20 bases between them. From a lookup of the germline V gene, CDR1 and CDR2 are SQVTM and ANQGSEA. The chain couples TRBV29-1 to TRBJ2-5; tentative D gene TRBD1, with 5 bases matching. This TCR was sampled from a woman in her twenties or thirties in good health. The material sequenced was blood. The bases read TGCAGCGCTCGCAGGGTCTCAAGGTTGGAGACCCAGTACTTC. Translation gives CSARRVSRLETQYF.